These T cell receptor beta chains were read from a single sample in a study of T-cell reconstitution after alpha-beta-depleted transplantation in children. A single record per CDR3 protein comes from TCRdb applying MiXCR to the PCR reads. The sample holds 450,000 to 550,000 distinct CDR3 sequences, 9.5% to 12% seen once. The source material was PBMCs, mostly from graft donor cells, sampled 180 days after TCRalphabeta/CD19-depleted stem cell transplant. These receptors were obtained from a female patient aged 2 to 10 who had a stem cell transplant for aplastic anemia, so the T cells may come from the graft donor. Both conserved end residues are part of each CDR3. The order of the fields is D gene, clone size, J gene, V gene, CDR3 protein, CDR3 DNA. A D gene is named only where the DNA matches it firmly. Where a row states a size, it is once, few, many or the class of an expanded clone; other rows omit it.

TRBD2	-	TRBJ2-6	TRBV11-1	CASRRNPSGSSSGANVLTF	TGTGCCAGCAGACGTAACCCTAGCGGGAGTAGCTCTGGGGCCAACGTCCTGACTTTC
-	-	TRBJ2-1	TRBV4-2	CASSQDPPASPYNEQFF	TGTGCCAGCAGCCAAGATCCCCCGGCTAGCCCTTACAATGAGCAGTTCTTC
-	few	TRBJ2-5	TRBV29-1	CSAKSAGYGPQETQYF	TGCAGCGCCAAGTCGGCCGGGTATGGGCCTCAAGAGACCCAGTACTTC
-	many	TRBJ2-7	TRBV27	CASSLWGGVGTYEQYF	TGTGCCAGCAGTTTATGGGGCGGGGTTGGTACCTACGAGCAGTACTTC
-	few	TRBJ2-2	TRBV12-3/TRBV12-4	CASSLMVNTGELFF	TGTGCCAGCAGTTTAATGGTGAACACCGGGGAGCTGTTTTTT
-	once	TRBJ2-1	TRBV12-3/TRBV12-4	CTSSFTGPGPPLWDEQFF	TGTACCAGCAGTTTTACGGGGCCAGGCCCCCCGTTGTGGGATGAGCAGTTCTTC
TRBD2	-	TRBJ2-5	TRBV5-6	CASSLMLAVYQYF	TGTGCCAGCAGCTTGATGCTAGCGGTCTACCAGTACTTC
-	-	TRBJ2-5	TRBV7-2	CASSRPGPQETQYF	TGTGCCAGCAGCCGACCCGGGCCGCAAGAGACCCAGTACTTC
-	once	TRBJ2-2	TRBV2	CASRGPGHGGGELFF	TGTGCCAGCAGGGGACCGGGACACGGGGGCGGGGAGCTGTTTTTT
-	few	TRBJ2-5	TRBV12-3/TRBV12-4	CASSYTSLETQYF	TGTGCCAGCAGTTATACTTCATTGGAGACCCAGTACTTC
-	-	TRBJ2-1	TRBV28	CASRGVAYNEQFF	TGTGCCAGCAGAGGGGTGGCTTACAATGAGCAGTTCTTC
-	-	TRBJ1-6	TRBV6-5	CASRGTSSPLHF	TGTGCCAGCAGAGGGACTAGCTCACCCCTCCACTTT
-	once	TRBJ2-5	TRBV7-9	CASSFGGVVETQYF	TGTGCCAGCAGCTTTGGAGGCGTAGTCGAGACCCAGTACTTC
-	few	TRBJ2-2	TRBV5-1	CASRPVPNTGELFF	TGCGCCAGCAGGCCAGTCCCGAACACCGGGGAGCTGTTTTTT
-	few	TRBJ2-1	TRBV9	CASSVAAGRVNEQFF	TGTGCCAGCAGCGTAGCCGCGGGACGGGTCAATGAGCAGTTCTTC
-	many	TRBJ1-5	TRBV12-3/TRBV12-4	CASSTGARGNQPQHF	TGTGCCAGCAGCACGGGGGCGCGGGGCAATCAGCCCCAGCATTTT
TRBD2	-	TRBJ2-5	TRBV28	CASSHRRGTSYRETQYF	TGTGCCAGCAGCCACCGCCGCGGGACTAGTTACAGAGAGACCCAGTACTTC
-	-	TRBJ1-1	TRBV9	CASTRNWVTNTEAFF	TGTGCCAGCACCCGTAATTGGGTGACGAACACTGAAGCTTTCTTT
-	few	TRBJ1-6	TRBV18	CASSRESSSNSPLHF	TGTGCCAGCTCACGGGAGTCTTCGAGTAATTCACCCCTCCACTTT
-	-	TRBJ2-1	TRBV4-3	CASSQGHTGHNEQFF	TGCGCCAGCAGCCAAGGGCATACAGGCCACAATGAGCAGTTCTTC
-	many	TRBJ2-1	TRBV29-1	CSVDFRFSSYNEQFF	TGCAGCGTTGATTTCCGATTTAGCTCCTACAATGAGCAGTTCTTC
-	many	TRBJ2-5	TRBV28	CASSLWASQETQYF	TGTGCCAGCAGCCTATGGGCCAGTCAAGAGACCCAGTACTTC
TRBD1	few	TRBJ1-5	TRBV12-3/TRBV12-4	CASSLSGTGRRQPQHF	TGTGCCAGCAGTTTATCAGGGACAGGTCGCAGACAGCCCCAGCATTTT
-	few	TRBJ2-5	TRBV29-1	CSVPASGHLQETQYF	TGCAGCGTTCCGGCGTCGGGACACCTCCAAGAGACCCAGTACTTC